This T cell receptor (beta chain) came from a study of cytomegalovirus exposure and HLA in healthy donors. Generated by immunoSEQ multiplex PCR, the TCRdb table keeps only in-frame clones and is missing some. The sample records around 300,000 clones, roughly 87% being singletons. The study's findings and limits: Most TCR sequences showed up rarely, but some public TCRs showed up in many donors. Specificity for CMV antigens was confirmed in vitro for three of the CMV-associated chains. TCR beta chains numbering more than 150 were designated cytomegalovirus-associated. First-cohort TCR clusters were later found to tend to co-occur in the roughly 110 validation repertoires.

A few counts support this clone. Its antigen is not known. What was sequenced was PBMCs. This receptor was identified in a young woman in good health and CMV-seropositive.

This CDR3 reads CASSLGTGAMNTEAFF. The CDR3 nucleotides read TGTGCCAGCAGCTTAGGTACAGGGGCCATGAACACTGAAGCTTTCTTT. The gene calls are TRBV11-2 and TRBJ1-1, with 7 nucleotides matching TRBD1. The CDR3 consists of 16 residues. CDR1 and CDR2 (germline): SGHAT, FQNNGV. V lost 1 base to trimming and J lost 0 bases; unmatched junction nucleotides: 5.